This T cell receptor beta chain was found in a study of cytomegalovirus exposure and HLA in healthy donors. Overall study context: HLA-typed donors contributed some 85 million unique TCRs, which were held in an early data release. The study's findings and limits: Information on immune exposure was restricted to one variable (CMV serostatus). In a later analysis, most CMV-associated TCR beta chains appeared HLA-restricted. When the data were analyzed later, several of the most significant clusters appeared to be linked to common viral pathogens.

As to this clone: Its antigen is currently unknown.

Germline CDR1 reads MGHRA; CDR2 reads YSYEKL. The germline V and J ends were trimmed by 3 bases and 9 bases, with 9 bases remaining between them. The CDR3 is made up of 12 amino acids. Primers included in the PCR were 60 Vbeta and 13 Jbeta primers. This table comes from immunoSEQ multiplex PCR, and its TCRdb copy is limited to in-frame clones, with some not included. The sample yields some 140,000 clones, around 80% seen once. The V and J genes are TRBV4-1 and TRBJ2-1; no clear D gene. Sequencing was done on a sample of PBMCs. The TCR sequence derives from a middle-aged man in good health and CMV-seropositive. CDR3 sequence: CASSHPYGEQFF. CDR3 sequence (DNA): TGCGCCAGCAGCCACCCGTACGGTGAGCAGTTCTTC.